This T cell receptor (beta chain) derives from a study of blood T cell repertoires in COVID-19. Looking at the study overall: Samples came from the United States, Italy and Spain, spanning acute and convalescent COVID-19. Sources were T cells, B-cell-depleted T cells, or PBMCs; the material itself was cDNA or gDNA.

Original analysis: Researchers report that nucleated cell counts were estimated from reference gene primer amplification. Assay used: immunoSEQ multiplex PCR; TCRdb lists only in-frame clones, some missing. V and J calls and clone size are as listed in that table; D and trimming were resolved from the DNA. Of tens of thousands of clones in the sample, about 88% were seen once. The CDR3 has 16 residues. The germline CDR1 and CDR2 sequences are KGHDR and SFDVKD. V shed 2 bases and J shed 5 bases, with 14 bases lying between them. The rearrangement links TRBV24-1 to TRBJ2-2; D possibly corresponds to TRBD2 (6 bases). The clonotype originates from a woman of 80 years or more with acute or convalescent COVID-19. Sequencing was carried out using peripheral blood. CDR3 sequence reads: CATSDSAGRRTGELFF. For the CDR3, the DNA is TGTGCCACCAGTGATTCGGCAGGGAGGCGGACCGGGGAGCTGTTTTTT.